These 20 T cell receptor beta chains were sequenced from one sample in a study of blood T cell repertoires in COVID-19. TCRdb's copy holds only in-frame clones and misses some; the assay was immunoSEQ multiplex PCR. Among 45,000 to 55,000 clones listed, 80% to 95% were seen once. Input material: peripheral blood. These receptors all come from a human donor in a cohort sampled during active COVID-19.

This chain links TRBV5-6 with TRBJ2-6; 8 bases agree with TRBD1. V was clipped by 4 bases and J by 1 base; unmatched bases: 13. The CDR3 length is 19 residues. CDR1 SGHDT and CDR2 YYEEEE come from the germline V gene. CDR3 amino acids: CASSGGMGQDLSGANVLTF. The CDR3 DNA sequence: TGTGCCAGCAGCGGGGGCATGGGACAGGATCTATCTGGGGCCAACGTCCTGACTTTC.

The V gene is TRBV5-1, the J gene TRBJ1-1; possible D gene TRBD1, 6 bases. The CDR3 spans 12 residues. Germline V gene lookup returns CDR1 SGHRS and CDR2 YFSETQ. Trimming cost V 5 bases and J 1 base, with 6 bases left between them. CDR3 sequence reads: CASRGQNTEAFF. DNA of the CDR3: TGCGCCAGCAGGGGACAGAACACTGAAGCTTTCTTT.

The chain recombines TRBV5-1 with TRBJ2-3, with TRBD2 identical over 13 bases. V shed 3 bases, J shed 6 bases, and the junction held 4 bases outside the gene matches. Germline V lookup: CDR1 SGHRS, CDR2 YFSETQ. The CDR3 contains 15 residues. The CDR3 loop reads CASSWTSGSLDTQYF. The DNA of the CDR3 is TGCGCCAGCAGCTGGACTAGCGGGAGTCTTGATACGCAGTATTTT.

The chain employs TRBV10-2 and TRBJ1-1, with a tentative D call TRBD1 (5 bases). The length of the CDR3 is 14 residues. In germline, CDR1 is WSHSY, CDR2 SAAADI. Trimming cost V 3 bases and J 6 bases, with 14 bases left between them. The DNA for the CDR3 is TGCGCCAGCAGTGACAGGACCTGGGGCGCTGAAGCTTTCTTT. This gives the protein CASSDRTWGAEAFF.

The count of this clone is one. This chain connects TRBV15 to TRBJ1-4; 7 bases line up with TRBD1. Germline values: CDR1 LNHNV, CDR2 YYDKDF (reference sequence). The V segment lost 1 base and the J segment 2 bases; nucleotides outside the gene matches: 10. This CDR3 has 18 amino acids. As DNA, the CDR3 is TGTGCCACCAGCAGAGGGAGACAGGGAGGAGGGACTAATGAAAAACTGTTTTTT. Translation gives CATSRGRQGGGTNEKLFF.

The chain combines TRBV30 with TRBJ2-3; perhaps TRBD2 as D (5 bases). The CDR3 consists of 14 residues. Trimming shortened V by 0 bases and J by 3 bases, and 10 bases separated the two germline ends. CDR1 is GTSNPN and CDR2 is SVGIG in the germline V gene (reference sequence). CDR3 in DNA: TGTGCCTGGAGTGTAGTGGGAGTGACAGATACGCAGTATTTT. This encodes CAWSVVGVTDTQYF. Full variable domain (missing parts from reference TRBV30 and TRBJ2-3): SQTIHQWPATLVQPVGSPLSLECTVEGTSNPNLYWYRQAAGRGLQLLFYSVGIGQISSEVPQNLSASRPQDRQFILSSKKLLLSDSGFYLCAWSVVGVTDTQYFGPGTRLTVL.

J is TRBJ2-6 and V is TRBV29-1, with a tentative D call TRBD2 (6 bases). The V gene lost 7 bases and the J gene lost 0 bases, with 13 bases spanning the gap. The CDR3 length is 15 residues. Germline lookup yields CDR1 SQVTM and CDR2 ANQGSEA. CDR3 amino acids: CSAGTSFSGANVLTF. The CDR3 DNA sequence: TGCAGCGCCGGAACTAGCTTCTCTGGGGCCAACGTCCTGACTTTC.

The rearrangement uses TRBV28 and TRBJ2-7; 12 bases are a match to TRBD2. Trimming removed 1 base from V and 2 bases from J; junction bases left unmatched: 6. The V gene's germline CDR1 is MDHEN and CDR2 SYDVKM. The CDR3 loop spans 17 amino acids. CDR3 in DNA: TGTGCCAGCAGTTTATTCTCAAGACTAGCGGGAGCCTACGAGCAGTACTTC. Amino acids: CASSLFSRLAGAYEQYF.

This sequence joins TRBV30 and TRBJ1-1; 8 bases fit TRBD1. J lost 3 bases, V lost 0 bases, and 3 bases had no gene match. The CDR3 sequence is 14 residues long. Looked up from germline, CDR1 is GTSNPN and CDR2 is SVGIG (reference sequence). This CDR3 is CAWSVRQGYTEAFF. CDR3 in DNA: TGTGCCTGGAGTGTACGACAGGGGTACACTGAAGCTTTCTTT.

J is TRBJ2-7 and V is TRBV27; D is unclear. CDR1 and CDR2 from the germline V gene are MNHEY and SMNVEV (reference sequence). There are 12 residues in the CDR3. The germline V and J ends were trimmed by 8 bases and 8 bases, with 16 bases remaining between them. For the CDR3, the DNA is TGTGCCAGCGCCACCGACGACTCCAAGCAGTACTTC. This gives the protein CASATDDSKQYF.

J is TRBJ1-2 and V is TRBV13; D remains ambiguous. With 0 bases removed from V and 0 bases from J, the gap between germline ends came to 5 bases. Germline V gives CDR1 PRHDT, CDR2 FYEKMQ (reference sequence). The CDR3 sequence is 14 residues long. Here the CDR3 reads CASSLGPANYGYTF. DNA for the CDR3: TGTGCCAGCAGCTTAGGCCCAGCTAACTATGGCTACACCTTC.

V is TRBV6-5 and J is TRBJ1-5; possible D gene TRBD1, 6 bases. Germline CDR1 is MNHEY and CDR2 is SVGAGI. Trimming left V 8 bases short and J 0 bases short, with 14 bases between. This CDR3 is 15 amino acids long. The CDR3 DNA sequence: TGTGCCAGCTACAGGGCAGAACATAGCAATCAGCCCCAGCATTTT. It encodes CASYRAEHSNQPQHF.

The gene calls are TRBV3-1 (or the pseudogene TRBV3-2) and TRBJ2-7, with 12 positions matching TRBD2. Trimming took 3 bases from V and 6 from J; bases not matched to a gene: 6. CDR1 is LGHDT, CDR2 YNNKEL, per germline (reference sequence). This CDR3 is 15 amino acids long. The CDR3 sequence is CASSQPSGRGVEQYF. The CDR3 DNA reads as TGTGCCAGCAGCCAGCCTAGCGGGAGGGGTGTCGAGCAGTACTTC.

This chain links TRBV7-2 with TRBJ2-1; a weak D match, TRBD1 (6 bases). With 4 bases removed from V and 0 bases from J, the gap between germline ends came to 10 bases. The CDR3 sequence is 15 residues long. Germline CDR1 is SGHTA and CDR2 is FQGNSA. DNA for the CDR3: TGTGCCAGCAGCTACACAGGGAGCTCCTACAATGAGCAGTTCTTC. Amino acid sequence: CASSYTGSSYNEQFF.

The CDR3 sequence: CASSLVPSGGTGELFF. For the CDR3, the DNA is TGCGCCAGCAGCTTGGTTCCTAGCGGTGGCACCGGGGAGCTGTTTTTT. The chain couples TRBV5-1 to TRBJ2-2; 7 nucleotides line up with TRBD2. Trimming cost V 0 bases and J 4 bases; bases outside gene matches: 6. Germline V CDR1 and CDR2: SGHRS, YFSETQ. The CDR3 loop spans 16 amino acids.

The V gene is TRBV28, the J gene TRBJ2-7; 12 bases are a match to TRBD1. The CDR3 runs to 15 residues. V shed 3 bases and J 4 bases; nucleotides not matched to a gene: 4. Germline values: CDR1 MDHEN, CDR2 SYDVKM. The CDR3 here is CASSFGGQGAYEQYF. CDR3 bases: TGTGCCAGCAGTTTTGGGGGACAGGGGGCTTACGAGCAGTACTTC.

V and J are TRBV9 and TRBJ1-1, with D unclear. CDR3 length: 13 residues. Germline V CDR1 and CDR2: SGDLS, YYNGEE. The V end lost 4 bases, the J end lost 4 bases, and 11 bases lay between the germline ends. Here the CDR3 DNA reads TGTGCCAGCAGCCCTGGCGGGCGCACTGAAGCTTTCTTT. Its protein product is CASSPGGRTEAFF.

This clone was picked up one time. This rearrangement joins TRBV7-2 to TRBJ1-5, with 8 bases identical to TRBD1. V was clipped by 3 bases and J by 7 bases; unmatched bases: 5. The CDR3 has 14 residues. Germline V gives CDR1 SGHTA, CDR2 FQGNSA. The DNA for the CDR3 is TGTGCCAGCAGCTTGGACAGGGTGGGCCAGCCCCAGCATTTT. Its protein product is CASSLDRVGQPQHF.

V usage is TRBV7-6 and J usage is TRBJ2-1, with D perhaps TRBD2 (6 bases). This CDR3 has 16 amino acids. CDR1 and CDR2 (germline): SGHVS, FNYEAQ. Deletions cut 5 bases from V and 3 bases from J, with 17 bases between. CDR3: CASSPGRSGRYNEQFF. In DNA, the CDR3 is TGTGCCAGCAGCCCAGGAAGAAGCGGGCGCTACAATGAGCAGTTCTTC.

This clone has just a few counts. The V and J genes are TRBV7-9 and TRBJ2-2; 9 nucleotides agree with TRBD2. V gave up 2 bases and J gave up 0 bases; unmatched junction bases: 4. The CDR3 runs to 17 residues. Germline CDR1 is SEHNR and CDR2 is FQNEAQ (reference sequence). Here the CDR3 reads CASSLLAGASNTGELFF. Written as DNA, the CDR3 is TGTGCCAGCAGCTTATTAGCGGGAGCGTCGAACACCGGGGAGCTGTTTTTT.